This paragraph covers one TCR beta chain sequence. Clones were read by immunoSEQ multiplex PCR, and TCRdb kept only the in-frame ones, dropping some. The sample has 150,000 to 200,000 clones, 89% seen once. The data are from a study of blood T cell repertoires in COVID-19. The source material was PBMCs or T cells enriched from blood (not recorded which). This clonotype was obtained from a woman aged 35 to 49 with acute COVID-19.

The CDR3 loop is CASSQQPSGSTDTQYF. The CDR3, as DNA: TGCGCCAGCAGCCAACAGCCTAGCGGAAGCACAGATACGCAGTATTTT. The rearrangement links TRBV4-3 to TRBJ2-3; 7 nucleotides align to TRBD2. V dropped 2 bases and J dropped 0; count of bases not matched to a gene: 5. This CDR3 has 16 residues. From germline, CDR1 is LGHNA and CDR2 YSLEER.